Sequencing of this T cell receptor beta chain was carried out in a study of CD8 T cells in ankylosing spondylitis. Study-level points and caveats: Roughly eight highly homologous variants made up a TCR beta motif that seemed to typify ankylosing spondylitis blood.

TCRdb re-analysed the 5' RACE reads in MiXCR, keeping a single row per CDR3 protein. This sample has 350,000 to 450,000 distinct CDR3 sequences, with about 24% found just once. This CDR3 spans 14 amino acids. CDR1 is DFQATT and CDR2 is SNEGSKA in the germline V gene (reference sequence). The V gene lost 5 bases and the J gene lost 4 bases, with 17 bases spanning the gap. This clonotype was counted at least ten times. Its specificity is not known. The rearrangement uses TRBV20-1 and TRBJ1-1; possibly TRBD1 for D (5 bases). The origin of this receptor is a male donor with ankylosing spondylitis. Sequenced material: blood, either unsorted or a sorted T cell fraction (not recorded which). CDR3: CSARPGREITEAFF. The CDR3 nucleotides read TGCAGTGCTCGCCCGGGACGGGAGATCACTGAAGCTTTCTTT.